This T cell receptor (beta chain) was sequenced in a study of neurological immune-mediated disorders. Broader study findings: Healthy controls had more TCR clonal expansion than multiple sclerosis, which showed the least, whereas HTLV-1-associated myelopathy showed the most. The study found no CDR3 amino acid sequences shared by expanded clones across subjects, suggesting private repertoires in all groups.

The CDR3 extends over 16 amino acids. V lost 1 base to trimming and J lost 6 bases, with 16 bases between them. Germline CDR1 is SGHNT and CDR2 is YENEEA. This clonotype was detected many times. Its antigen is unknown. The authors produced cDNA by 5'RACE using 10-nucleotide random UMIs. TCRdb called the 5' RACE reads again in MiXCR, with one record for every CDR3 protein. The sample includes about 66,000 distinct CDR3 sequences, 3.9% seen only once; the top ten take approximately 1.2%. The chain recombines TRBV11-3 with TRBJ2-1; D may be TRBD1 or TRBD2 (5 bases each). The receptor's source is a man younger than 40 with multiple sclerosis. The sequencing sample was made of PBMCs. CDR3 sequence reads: CASSLGGSRGGNEQFF. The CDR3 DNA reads TGTGCCAGCAGCTTAGGGGGTTCGAGGGGTGGCAATGAGCAGTTCTTC.